One and the same sample provided the 7 T cell receptor beta chains below, sequenced in a study of blood T cell repertoires in COVID-19. Data came from immunoSEQ multiplex PCR; TCRdb stores just in-frame clones and leaves some out. The data contain some 76,000 clones, less than 95% of them seen just once; the ten biggest clones take up under 6.5%. The sample was peripheral blood. The receptors were sampled from a young woman with acute or convalescent COVID-19.

V gene TRBV4-1 combines with J gene TRBJ2-1, with 11 bases matching TRBD2. V shed 3 bases and J 5 bases; nucleotides not matched to a gene: 3. Germline assignment: CDR1 MGHRA and CDR2 YSYEKL. This CDR3 spans 15 amino acids. The CDR3 region is CASSQTSGANNEQFF. CDR3 nucleotide sequence: TGCGCCAGCAGCCAGACTAGCGGGGCAAACAATGAGCAGTTCTTC.

The chain joins TRBV5-1 to TRBJ2-3, with 8 bases matching TRBD1. V was clipped by 0 bases and J by 9 bases; unmatched bases: 12. Germline-derived CDR1 and CDR2 are SGHRS and YFSETQ. The CDR3 covers 16 residues. The CDR3 is CASSLAPPGGASTQYF. As DNA, the CDR3 is TGCGCCAGCAGCTTGGCCCCGCCAGGGGGCGCGTCAACGCAGTATTTT.

This rearrangement joins TRBV5-6 to TRBJ1-2; no clear D gene. Germline loops: CDR1 SGHDT, CDR2 YYEEEE. Trimming took off 3 bases at V and 0 bases at J, with 12 bases between the two ends. This CDR3 comprises 15 residues. The CDR3 nucleotides are TGTGCCAGCAGCTCGGAACAGACCCCTAACTATGGCTACACCTTC. It yields the protein CASSSEQTPNYGYTF.

The CDR3 spells CASSTRQNSPLHF. Here the CDR3 DNA reads TGTGCCAGTAGTACTCGACAGAATTCACCCCTCCACTTT. The chain is built from TRBV19 and TRBJ1-6; D possibly corresponds to TRBD1 (5 bases). The CDR3 runs 13 residues. CDR1 and CDR2 (germline): LNHDA, SQIVND (reference sequence). Trimming shortened V by 4 bases and J by 7 bases, and 8 bases separated the two germline ends. Full variable domain (missing parts from reference TRBV19 and TRBJ1-6): DGGITQSPKYLFRKEGQNVTLSCEQNLNHDAMYWYRQDPGQGLRLIYYSQIVNDFQKGDIAEGYSVSREKKESFPLTVTSAQKNPTAFYLCASSTRQNSPLHFGNGTRLTVT.

The J gene is TRBJ2-1, the V gene TRBV5-1; 7 bases are a match to TRBD2. CDR1 is SGHRS, CDR2 YFSETQ, per germline. The CDR3 has 15 residues. V lost 1 base to trimming and J lost 6 bases; unmatched junction nucleotides: 7. The CDR3 DNA follows: TGCGCCAGCAGCTTGATCCCGGCGGGGGTCAATGAGCAGTTCTTC. Amino acids: CASSLIPAGVNEQFF.

The V and J genes are TRBV5-1 and TRBJ2-1; 7 nucleotides match TRBD1. The V gene end was trimmed by 1 base and the J gene end by 7 bases; junction bases not matched to a gene: 5. This CDR3 is built from 14 residues. In germline, CDR1 is SGHRS, CDR2 YFSETQ. The CDR3 sequence: CASSLLQGKNEQFF. The CDR3 region has the DNA TGCGCCAGCAGCTTGTTACAGGGGAAGAATGAGCAGTTCTTC.

V gene TRBV5-1 combines with J gene TRBJ2-3; 8 bases line up with TRBD2. The CDR3 totals 16 residues. With V trimmed by 0 bases and J by 1 base, 4 bases remained unmatched. Germline values: CDR1 SGHRS, CDR2 YFSETQ. CDR3 amino acids: CASSLGAGDGTDTQYF. The CDR3 coding sequence is TGCGCCAGCAGCTTGGGAGCGGGAGACGGCACAGATACGCAGTATTTT. The full variable domain, completed using reference TRBV5-1 and TRBJ2-3, is KAGVTQTPRYLIKTRGQQVTLSCSPISGHRSVSWYQQTPGQGLQFLFEYFSETQRNKGNFPGRFSGRQFSNSRSEMNVSTLELGDSALYLCASSLGAGDGTDTQYFGPGTRLTVL.